Each of the 8 T cell receptor beta chains below was sequenced from the same sample in a study of CD8 T cells in Susac syndrome. Random hexamers were used to reverse transcribe an amount of 0.5 to 1 ug RNA. Each CDR3 protein is one row after TCRdb ran MiXCR on the immunoSEQ multiplex PCR reads. The table lists under 150,000 distinct CDR3 sequences, more than 90% of them singletons. Sequenced sample: CD4+ T cells from PBMCs. The receptors stem from a human donor with Susac syndrome.

The chain combines TRBV5-1 with TRBJ2-3; 11 bases are shared with TRBD1. This CDR3 is built from 16 residues. CDR1 and CDR2 from the germline V gene are SGHRS and YFSETQ. V lost 2 bases, J lost 1 base, and 3 bases stayed unmatched. Here the CDR3 reads CASSLGQGAGTDTQYF. In DNA, the CDR3 is TGCGCCAGCAGCTTAGGACAGGGGGCTGGCACAGATACGCAGTATTTT. Supplemented by reference TRBV5-1 and TRBJ2-3, the full variable domain reads KAGVTQTPRYLIKTRGQQVTLSCSPISGHRSVSWYQQTPGQGLQFLFEYFSETQRNKGNFPGRFSGRQFSNSRSEMNVSTLELGDSALYLCASSLGQGAGTDTQYFGPGTRLTVL.

The V gene is TRBV10-2, the J gene TRBJ2-3; 7 bases map to TRBD2. V dropped 9 bases and J dropped 11; count of bases not matched to a gene: 5. The CDR3 length is 10 residues. In germline, CDR1 is WSHSY, CDR2 SAAADI. In DNA form, the CDR3 reads TGCGCCAGTGGACTAGGCAGGCAGTATTTT. Protein: CASGLGRQYF.

The genes are TRBV25-1 and TRBJ2-3; 10 positions match TRBD2. There are 16 residues in the CDR3. Trimming took 5 bases from V and 4 from J; bases not matched to a gene: 9. Germline CDR1 and CDR2: MGHDK and SYGVNS. CDR3 region: CASSPLLAGASDTQYF. CDR3 sequence (DNA): TGTGCCAGCAGTCCTCTCCTAGCGGGAGCTTCAGATACGCAGTATTTT.

This rearrangement joins TRBV5-4 to TRBJ1-2, with 7 nucleotides matching TRBD1. Trimming cost V 2 bases and J 3 bases; bases outside gene matches: 10. The CDR3 runs 16 residues. CDR1 is SGHNT and CDR2 is YYREEE in the germline V gene (reference sequence). CDR3 sequence (DNA): TGTGCCAGCAGCTTTGGTGGGGTTGGACAGGACTATGGCTACACCTTC. Protein product: CASSFGGVGQDYGYTF.

The chain couples TRBV20-1 to TRBJ2-3; tentatively, D is TRBD1 (5 bases). This CDR3 has 13 amino acids. Trimming took off 1 base at V and 5 bases at J, with 10 bases between the two ends. Germline CDR1 and CDR2: DFQATT and SNEGSKA (reference sequence). The CDR3 is CSARGETGDTQYF. CDR3 DNA sequence: TGCAGTGCTAGAGGGGAAACAGGAGATACGCAGTATTTT.

This rearrangement joins TRBV2 to TRBJ2-2, with D possibly matching TRBD2 (5 bases). This CDR3 has 15 residues. Germline loops: CDR1 SNHLY, CDR2 FYNNEI. Trimming took 8 bases from V and 0 from J, leaving 13 bases between them. CDR3 protein: CASRVDSANTGELFF. For the CDR3, the DNA is TGTGCCAGCCGTGTGGACTCCGCGAACACCGGGGAGCTGTTTTTT.

CDR3 nucleotide sequence: TGTGCCAGCAGGGAGTCCAAGACCGAGCAGTACTTC. Its protein is CASRESKTEQYF. This chain joins TRBV12-3 or TRBV12-4 and TRBJ2-7; D ambiguous. CDR3 length: 12 residues. V was trimmed by 6 bases and J by 6 bases, leaving 12 bases between them.

V usage is TRBV19 and J usage is TRBJ2-5; TRBD2 matches 8 bases. Trimming cost V 5 bases and J 6 bases; bases outside gene matches: 8. The germline CDR1 and CDR2 sequences are LNHDA and SQIVND (reference sequence). The CDR3 sequence is 14 residues long. The CDR3 is CASSSSGRGKTQYF. The CDR3, as DNA: TGTGCCAGTAGTTCGAGCGGGAGAGGGAAGACCCAGTACTTC.